The rows below give T cell receptor beta chains drawn from one sample of a study of OX40 agonist ivuxolimab in advanced cancers. Clones were sequenced by immunoSEQ multiplex PCR, and TCRdb holds only the in-frame ones, with some missing. This table holds fewer than 20,000 clones, just under 85% found once. The sample was CD4+ or CD8+ T cells sorted from blood, taken in a trial of the OX40 agonist ivuxolimab. These receptors originate from an adult with an advanced solid tumor such as melanoma, head and neck, liver or kidney cancer. The CDR3 runs from the conserved cysteine through the conserved F or W. D genes are given only for firm matches. Expanded clones are given a class, and other clones once, few, many or no size at all.

TRBV19,.,.,TRBJ2-7,CAGDISYEQYF,TGTGCCGGGGACATCTCCTACGAGCAGTACTTC
TRBV21-1,few,.,TRBJ2-1,CASMGGYNEQFF,TGTGCCAGCATGGGAGGGTACAATGAGCAGTTCTTC
TRBV15,.,.,TRBJ2-7,CATSTMVMETYEQYF,TGTGCCACCAGCACGATGGTGATGGAGACCTACGAGCAGTACTTC
TRBV7-9,.,.,TRBJ2-7,CASSQGGVLTYEQYF,TGTGCCAGCTCCCAAGGGGGAGTTCTTACCTACGAGCAGTACTTC
TRBV11-2,.,TRBD2,TRBJ2-7,CASSPRTSGSSYEQYF,TGTGCCAGCAGCCCGCGGACTAGCGGGAGCTCCTACGAGCAGTACTTC
TRBV29-1,.,TRBD1,TRBJ2-7,CSALIRDRGLEQYF,TGCAGCGCACTAATACGGGACAGGGGTCTCGAGCAGTACTTC
TRBV13,.,TRBD2,TRBJ2-3,CASSFRLAGTQYF,TGTGCCAGCAGCTTCCGACTAGCGGGTACGCAGTATTTT
TRBV4-3,.,.,TRBJ1-1,CASSPGTGPRGAFF,TGCGCCAGCAGCCCCGGTACCGGGCCCCGAGGGGCTTTCTTT
TRBV30,.,.,TRBJ2-3,CAWSSLADSTDTQYF,TGTGCCTGGAGTTCCTTAGCGGATAGCACAGATACGCAGTATTTT
TRBV7-6,medium-sized,.,TRBJ1-5,CASSPALRQPQHF,TGTGCCAGCAGCCCAGCCTTGAGGCAGCCCCAGCATTTT
TRBV6-1,.,.,TRBJ2-2,CASAGTPNTGELFF,TGTGCCAGCGCCGGGACACCTAACACCGGGGAGCTGTTTTTT
TRBV9,once,.,TRBJ2-3,CASSVGGRADTQYF,TGTGCCAGCAGCGTGGGAGGTCGGGCAGATACGCAGTATTTT
TRBV4-3,.,.,TRBJ2-1,CASSQERRYEQFF,TGCGCCAGCAGCCAAGAACGACGGTATGAGCAGTTCTTC
TRBV19,.,.,TRBJ2-1,CASLSSSSYNEQFF,TGTGCCAGTCTCAGCTCGAGCTCCTACAATGAGCAGTTCTTC
TRBV6-1,.,TRBD1,TRBJ2-5,CASELRGYQETQYF,TGTGCCAGCGAGCTCAGGGGGTACCAAGAGACCCAGTACTTC
TRBV4-1,once,TRBD2,TRBJ2-3,CASSPGGAGGTDTQYF,TGCGCCAGCAGCCCCGGAGGAGCGGGAGGCACAGATACGCAGTATTTT
TRBV5-1,once,TRBD1,TRBJ1-1,CASSEGQGFAEAFF,TGCGCCAGCAGCGAGGGACAGGGATTCGCCGAAGCTTTCTTT
TRBV15,.,.,TRBJ2-3,CATSLADYTDTQYF,TGTGCCACCAGCTTGGCGGACTACACAGATACGCAGTATTTT
TRBV19,once,TRBD1,TRBJ2-7,CASSILGGQTLIEQYF,TGTGCCAGTAGCATCCTAGGGGGACAGACTCTTATCGAGCAGTACTTC
TRBV28,few,.,TRBJ2-3,CASSLARRTDTQYF,TGTGCCAGCAGCCTAGCCCGTCGCACAGATACGCAGTATTTT
TRBV6-1,.,.,TRBJ2-7,CASSEDFPRGYEQYF,TGTGCCAGCAGTGAGGACTTCCCCCGCGGCTACGAGCAGTACTTC
TRBV9,.,TRBD1,TRBJ2-3,CASSASSTGGADTQYF,TGTGCCAGCAGCGCCTCCTCGACAGGGGGTGCAGATACGCAGTATTTT
TRBV2,few,TRBD2,TRBJ2-7,CASSGTVLAGVLAMF,TGTGCCAGCAGTGGAACGGTACTAGCGGGGGTTCTGGCCATGTTC
TRBV9,once,TRBD2,TRBJ2-1,CASSPGAGGGNEQFF,TGTGCCAGCAGCCCTGGAGCGGGAGGGGGTAATGAGCAGTTCTTC
TRBV19,few,.,TRBJ2-7,CASSQALSSYEQYF,TGTGCCAGTAGTCAAGCGCTAAGCTCCTACGAGCAGTACTTC
TRBV6-5,.,.,TRBJ2-1,CASSYSFSRGYNEQFF,TGTGCCAGCAGTTACTCGTTCTCTCGGGGGTACAATGAGCAGTTCTTC
TRBV9,.,TRBD1,TRBJ1-2,CASSVSSGGTYGYTF,TGTGCCAGCAGCGTATCTTCAGGGGGGACCTATGGCTACACCTTC
TRBV27,.,.,TRBJ1-6,CASSLGAFSNSPLHF,TGTGCCAGCAGTTTGGGGGCCTTCTCGAATTCACCCCTCCACTTT
TRBV4-3,.,TRBD2,TRBJ2-1,CASSQGTAGGRYNEQFF,TGCGCCAGCAGCCAAGGGACAGCGGGAGGGAGGTACAATGAGCAGTTCTTC
TRBV28,.,TRBD1,TRBJ1-5,CASSRDRANQPQHF,TGTGCCAGCAGCCGGGACAGGGCAAATCAGCCCCAGCATTTT
TRBV27,.,.,TRBJ2-7,CASSPGARGLEQYF,TGTGCCAGCAGTCCCGGAGCCAGGGGTTTGGAGCAGTACTTC
TRBV12-2,once,.,TRBJ2-1,CASRLDRDRGRVRNEQFF,TGTGCAAGTCGCTTAGACCGGGACAGGGGGAGAGTAAGGAATGAGCAGTTCTTC
TRBV9,.,TRBD2,TRBJ2-7,CASSGLAGGRSDEQYF,TGTGCCAGCAGTGGATTAGCGGGAGGCCGTTCGGACGAGCAGTACTTC
TRBV27,.,.,TRBJ2-7,CASSLGRAYEQYF,TGTGCCAGCTCGTTGGGACGTGCCTACGAGCAGTACTTC
TRBV5-1,.,TRBD1,TRBJ2-3,CASSFGQGAGDTQYF,TGCGCCAGCAGCTTTGGACAGGGGGCAGGAGATACGCAGTATTTT
TRBV7-9,.,TRBD2,TRBJ2-2,CASSPGGAIALSQFF,TGTGCCAGCAGCCCCGGGGGGGCCATCGCCCTCTCGCAGTTTTTT
TRBV27,many,TRBD2,TRBJ2-7,CASRGLAALYEQYF,TGTGCCAGCAGGGGACTAGCGGCCTTATACGAGCAGTACTTC
TRBV27,.,.,TRBJ2-5,CASSALTGLETQYF,TGTGCCAGCAGTGCACTTACAGGGTTAGAGACCCAGTACTTC
TRBV5-6,.,TRBD1,TRBJ2-7,CASSSQGEFHEQYF,TGTGCCAGCAGCTCACAGGGGGAATTCCACGAGCAGTACTTC
TRBV5-1,.,.,TRBJ2-7,CASSLGQEYEQYF,TGCGCCAGCAGCTTGGGGCAAGAATACGAGCAGTACTTC
TRBV9,once,.,TRBJ2-3,CASSVVPGASTDTQYF,TGTGCCAGCAGCGTAGTGCCAGGGGCCAGCACAGATACGCAGTATTTT
TRBV29-1,few,.,TRBJ2-7,CSVVGSSYEQYF,TGCAGCGTTGTTGGGTCTTCCTACGAGCAGTACTTC
TRBV4-3,.,.,TRBJ1-3,CASSQVTGLTGNTIYF,TGCGCCAGCAGCCAAGTCACAGGGCTGACTGGAAACACCATATATTTT
TRBV5-5,.,.,TRBJ2-1,CASSLVGEQFF,TGTGCCAGCAGCTTGGTGGGGGAGCAGTTCTTC
TRBV6-5,.,TRBD2,TRBJ2-2,CASTGGGTGELFF,TGTGCCAGCACGGGCGGGGGCACCGGGGAGCTGTTTTTT